This T cell receptor (beta chain) is from a study of blood T cell repertoires in COVID-19. At the level of the study: From the United States, Italy and Spain came samples of acute and convalescent COVID-19. T cells, B-cell-depleted T cells, or PBMCs supplied cDNA or gDNA.

In the authors' methods: Reference gene primer amplification yielded estimated nucleated cell counts. Sequencing used immunoSEQ multiplex PCR; TCRdb keeps in-frame clones, though not all of them. V and J calls plus clone size are reproduced from that table; the DNA served to infer D and trimming. This sample has 90,000 to 100,000 clones, with approximately 87% found just once. This CDR3 region has 15 residues. The germline gives CDR1 SEHNR, CDR2 FQNEAQ (reference sequence). The germline V and J ends were trimmed by 1 base and 0 bases, with 7 bases remaining between them. The material sequenced was peripheral blood. The clonotype originates from a human donor in a cohort sampled during active COVID-19. This chain connects TRBV7-9 to TRBJ1-3, with D possibly TRBD1 on 6 matching bases. The CDR3 reads CASSLVRGSGNTIYF. CDR3 coding DNA: TGTGCCAGCAGCTTAGTCAGGGGCTCTGGAAACACCATATATTTT.